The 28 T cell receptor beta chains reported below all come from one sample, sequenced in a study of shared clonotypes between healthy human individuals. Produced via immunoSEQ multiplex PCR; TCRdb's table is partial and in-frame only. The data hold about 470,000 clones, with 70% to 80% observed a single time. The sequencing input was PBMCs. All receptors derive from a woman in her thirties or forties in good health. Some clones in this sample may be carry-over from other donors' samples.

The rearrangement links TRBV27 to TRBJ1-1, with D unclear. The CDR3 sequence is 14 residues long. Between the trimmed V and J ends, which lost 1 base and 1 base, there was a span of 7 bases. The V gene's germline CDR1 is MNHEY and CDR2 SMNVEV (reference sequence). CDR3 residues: CASSLFLQNTEAFF. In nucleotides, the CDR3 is TGTGCCAGCAGTTTATTTCTCCAGAACACTGAAGCTTTCTTT.

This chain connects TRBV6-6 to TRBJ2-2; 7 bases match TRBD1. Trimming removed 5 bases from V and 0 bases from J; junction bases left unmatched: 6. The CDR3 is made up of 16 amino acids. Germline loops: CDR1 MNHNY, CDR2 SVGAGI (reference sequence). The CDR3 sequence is CASSAFTGANTGELFF. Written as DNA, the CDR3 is TGTGCCAGCAGTGCCTTCACAGGGGCGAACACCGGGGAGCTGTTTTTT.

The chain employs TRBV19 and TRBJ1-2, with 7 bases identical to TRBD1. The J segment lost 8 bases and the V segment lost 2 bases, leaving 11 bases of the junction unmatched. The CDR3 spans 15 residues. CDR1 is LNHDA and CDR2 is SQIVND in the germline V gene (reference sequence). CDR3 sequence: CASSIPPTGPRGYTF. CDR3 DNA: TGTGCCAGTAGTATACCTCCGACAGGGCCGAGAGGCTACACCTTC.

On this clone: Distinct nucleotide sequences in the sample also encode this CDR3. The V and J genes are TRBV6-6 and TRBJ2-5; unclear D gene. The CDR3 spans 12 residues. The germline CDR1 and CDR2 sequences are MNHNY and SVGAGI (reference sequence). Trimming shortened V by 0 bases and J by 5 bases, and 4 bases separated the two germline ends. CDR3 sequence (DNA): TGTGCCAGCAGTTACTCCGGGGAGACCCAGTACTTC. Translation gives CASSYSGETQYF.

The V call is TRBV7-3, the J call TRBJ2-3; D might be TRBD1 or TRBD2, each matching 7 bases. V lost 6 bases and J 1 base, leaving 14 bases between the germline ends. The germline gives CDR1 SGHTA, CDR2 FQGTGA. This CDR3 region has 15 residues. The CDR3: CASSSGGGGTDTQYF. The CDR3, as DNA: TGTGCCAGCAGTTCAGGGGGAGGGGGCACAGATACGCAGTATTTT.

The CDR3 DNA sequence: TGTGCCAGCAGTTACTCGATCCCGGGAACGTCAGATACGCAGTATTTT. Its translation is CASSYSIPGTSDTQYF. The rearrangement uses TRBV6-5 and TRBJ2-3; perhaps TRBD2 as D (5 bases). This CDR3 region has 16 residues. CDR1 MNHEY and CDR2 SVGAGI come from the germline V gene. Trimming took 0 bases from V and 4 from J, leaving 14 bases between them.

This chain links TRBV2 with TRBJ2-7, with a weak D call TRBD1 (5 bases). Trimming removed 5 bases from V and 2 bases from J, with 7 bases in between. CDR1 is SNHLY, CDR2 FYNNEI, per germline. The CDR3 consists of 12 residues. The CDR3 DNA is TGTGCCAGCAGTACAGGAACCTACGAGCAGTACTTC. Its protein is CASSTGTYEQYF.

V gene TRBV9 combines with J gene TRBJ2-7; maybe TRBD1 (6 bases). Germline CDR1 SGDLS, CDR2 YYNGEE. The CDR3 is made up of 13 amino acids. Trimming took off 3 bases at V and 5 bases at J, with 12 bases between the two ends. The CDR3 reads CASSAQGFDEQYF. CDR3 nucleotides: TGTGCCAGCAGCGCACAGGGCTTTGACGAGCAGTACTTC.

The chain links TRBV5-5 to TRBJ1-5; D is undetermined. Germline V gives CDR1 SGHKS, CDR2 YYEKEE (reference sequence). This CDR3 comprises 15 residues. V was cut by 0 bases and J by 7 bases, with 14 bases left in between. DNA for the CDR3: TGTGCCAGCAGCTTGGCACGGATGGATGGACAGCCCCAGCATTTT. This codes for CASSLARMDGQPQHF.

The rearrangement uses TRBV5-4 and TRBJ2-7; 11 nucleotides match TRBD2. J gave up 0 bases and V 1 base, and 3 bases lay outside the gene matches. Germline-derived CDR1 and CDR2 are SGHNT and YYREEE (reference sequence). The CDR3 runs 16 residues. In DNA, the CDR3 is TGTGCCAGCAGCTTGCGACTAGCGGGGAGCTCCTACGAGCAGTACTTC. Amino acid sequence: CASSLRLAGSSYEQYF.

The CDR3 here is CASTMGDARSYNEQFF. The CDR3 nucleotides read TGTGCCAGCACTATGGGTGACGCAAGGTCCTACAATGAGCAGTTCTTC. The rearrangement joins TRBV16 to TRBJ2-1; D remains ambiguous. The CDR3 has 16 residues. With 7 bases removed from V and 1 base from J, the gap between germline ends came to 17 bases. CDR1 is KGHSY, CDR2 FQNENV, per germline. The entire variable domain, with the rest obtained from reference TRBV16 and TRBJ2-1, is as follows: GEEVAQTPKHLVRGEGQKAKLYCAPIKGHSYVFWYQQVLKNEFKFLISFQNENVFDETGMPKERFSAKCLPNSPCSLEIQATKLEDSAVYFCASTMGDARSYNEQFFGPGTRLTVL.

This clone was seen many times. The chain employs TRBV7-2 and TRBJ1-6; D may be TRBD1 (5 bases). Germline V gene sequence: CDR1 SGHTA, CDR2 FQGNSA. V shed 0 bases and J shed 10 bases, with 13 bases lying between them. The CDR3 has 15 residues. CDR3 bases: TGTGCCAGCAGCTTAGCGATGCAGGGAGGGTCACCCCTCCACTTT. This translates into CASSLAMQGGSPLHF.

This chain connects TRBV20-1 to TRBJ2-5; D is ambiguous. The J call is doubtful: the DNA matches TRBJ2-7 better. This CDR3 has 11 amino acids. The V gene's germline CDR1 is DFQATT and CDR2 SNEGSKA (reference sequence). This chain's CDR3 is CSAAQLSEQYF. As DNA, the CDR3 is TGCAGTGCCGCCCAACTGAGCGAGCAGTACTTC.

The chain's CDR3 is CASSLDSAGNYGYTF. CDR3 in DNA: TGTGCCAGCAGCTTAGATTCCGCAGGGAACTATGGCTACACCTTC. This chain uses TRBV7-9 with TRBJ1-2; the D gene is possibly TRBD1 (5 bases). Germline CDR1 and CDR2: SEHNR and FQNEAQ (reference sequence). Trimming left V 1 base short and J 2 bases short, with 11 bases between. The CDR3 extends over 15 amino acids.

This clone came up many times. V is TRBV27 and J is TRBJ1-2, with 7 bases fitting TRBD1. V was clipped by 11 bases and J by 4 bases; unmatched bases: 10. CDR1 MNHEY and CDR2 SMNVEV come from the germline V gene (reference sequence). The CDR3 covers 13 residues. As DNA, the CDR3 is TGTGCCCCGCCAGGGGACAGAACCTATGGCTACACCTTC. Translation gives CAPPGDRTYGYTF.

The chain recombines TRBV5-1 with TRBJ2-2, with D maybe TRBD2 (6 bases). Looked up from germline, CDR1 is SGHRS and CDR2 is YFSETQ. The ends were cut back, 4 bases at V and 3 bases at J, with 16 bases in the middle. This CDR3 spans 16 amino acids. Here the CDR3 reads CASSHPGLRDTGELFF. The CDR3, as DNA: TGCGCCAGCAGCCATCCGGGACTGAGGGACACCGGGGAGCTGTTTTTT.

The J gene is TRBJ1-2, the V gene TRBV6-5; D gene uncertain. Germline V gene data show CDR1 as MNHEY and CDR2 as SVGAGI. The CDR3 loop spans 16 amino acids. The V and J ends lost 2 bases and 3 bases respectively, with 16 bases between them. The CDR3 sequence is CASSYRVLGEDYGYTF. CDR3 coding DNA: TGTGCCAGCAGTTACCGGGTACTTGGGGAGGACTATGGCTACACCTTC.

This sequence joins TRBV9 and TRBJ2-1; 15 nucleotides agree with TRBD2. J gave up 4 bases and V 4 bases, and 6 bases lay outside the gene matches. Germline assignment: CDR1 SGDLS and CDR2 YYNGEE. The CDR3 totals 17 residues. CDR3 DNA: TGTGCCAGCAGCCCACGGACTAGCGGGAGGGGTTACAATGAGCAGTTCTTC. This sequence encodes CASSPRTSGRGYNEQFF.

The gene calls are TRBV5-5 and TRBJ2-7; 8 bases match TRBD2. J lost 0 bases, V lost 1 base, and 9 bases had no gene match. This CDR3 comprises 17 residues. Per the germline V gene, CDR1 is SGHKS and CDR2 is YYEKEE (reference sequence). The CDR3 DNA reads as TGTGCCAGCAGCTTGACGGTGGGGAGCGGGAGCTCCTACGAGCAGTACTTC. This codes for CASSLTVGSGSSYEQYF.

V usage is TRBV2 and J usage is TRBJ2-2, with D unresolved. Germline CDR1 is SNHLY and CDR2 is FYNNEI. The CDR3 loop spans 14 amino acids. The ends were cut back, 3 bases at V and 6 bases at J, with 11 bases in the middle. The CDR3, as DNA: TGTGCCAGCAGTGACAACCTGGTCTCCGGGGAGCTGTTTTTT. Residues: CASSDNLVSGELFF.

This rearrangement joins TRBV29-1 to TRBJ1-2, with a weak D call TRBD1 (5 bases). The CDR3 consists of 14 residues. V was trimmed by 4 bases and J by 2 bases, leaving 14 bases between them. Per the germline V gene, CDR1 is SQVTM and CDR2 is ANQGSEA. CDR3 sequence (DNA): TGCAGCGTTGGCCGACAGTGGGCGAACTATGGCTACACCTTC. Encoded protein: CSVGRQWANYGYTF.

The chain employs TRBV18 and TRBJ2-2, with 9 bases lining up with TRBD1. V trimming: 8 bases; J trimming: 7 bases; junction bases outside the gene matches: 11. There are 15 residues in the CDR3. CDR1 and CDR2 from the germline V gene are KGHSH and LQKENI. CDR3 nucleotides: TGTGCCAGCGCTCCCGGGACAGGGTTCGGCGGGGAGCTGTTTTTT. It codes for CASAPGTGFGGELFF.

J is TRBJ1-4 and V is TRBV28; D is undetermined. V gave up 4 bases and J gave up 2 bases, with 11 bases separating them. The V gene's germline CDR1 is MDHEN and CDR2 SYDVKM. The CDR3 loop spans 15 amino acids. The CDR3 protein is CASSSRHSTNEKLFF. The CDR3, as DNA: TGTGCCAGCAGTTCGCGACACTCGACTAATGAAAAACTGTTTTTT.

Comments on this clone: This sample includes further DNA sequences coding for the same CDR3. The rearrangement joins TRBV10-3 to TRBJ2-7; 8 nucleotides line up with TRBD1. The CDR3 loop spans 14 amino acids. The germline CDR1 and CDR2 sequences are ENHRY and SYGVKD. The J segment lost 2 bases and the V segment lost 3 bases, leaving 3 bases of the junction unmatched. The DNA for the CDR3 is TGTGCCATCAGTGAACAGGGGGGACCCTACGAGCAGTACTTC. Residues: CAISEQGGPYEQYF.

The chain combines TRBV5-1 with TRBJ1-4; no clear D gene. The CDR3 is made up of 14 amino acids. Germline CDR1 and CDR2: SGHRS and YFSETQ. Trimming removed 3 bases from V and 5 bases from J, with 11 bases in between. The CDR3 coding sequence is TGCGCCAGCAGCTGGGAAGGCAGGAATGAAAAACTGTTTTTT. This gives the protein CASSWEGRNEKLFF.

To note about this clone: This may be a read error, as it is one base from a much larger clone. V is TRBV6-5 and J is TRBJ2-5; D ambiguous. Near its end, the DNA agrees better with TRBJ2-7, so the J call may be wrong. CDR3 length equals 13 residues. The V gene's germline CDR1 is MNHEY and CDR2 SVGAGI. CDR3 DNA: TGTGCCAGCAGCCAAGGACGGTCCTACGAGCAGTACTTC. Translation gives CASSQGRSYEQYF.

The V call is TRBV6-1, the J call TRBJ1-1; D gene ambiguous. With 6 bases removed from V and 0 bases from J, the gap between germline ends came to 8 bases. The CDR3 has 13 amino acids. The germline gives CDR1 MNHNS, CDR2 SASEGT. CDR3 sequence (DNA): TGTGCCAGCAGGGAGGCGGTGAACACTGAAGCTTTCTTT. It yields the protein CASREAVNTEAFF.

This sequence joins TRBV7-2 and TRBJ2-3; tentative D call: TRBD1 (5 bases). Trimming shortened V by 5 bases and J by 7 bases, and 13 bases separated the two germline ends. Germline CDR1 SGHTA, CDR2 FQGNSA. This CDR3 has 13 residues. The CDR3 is CASSPQTVNTQYF. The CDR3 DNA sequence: TGTGCCAGCAGCCCACAGACAGTCAATACGCAGTATTTT.